Following are 6 T cell receptor beta chains from one sample sequenced in a study of blood T cell repertoires in COVID-19. Only in-frame clones appear in the TCRdb table, and some are missing; sequencing was by immunoSEQ multiplex PCR. The sample lists 250,000 or so clones; 80% to 90% were seen once. Input material: PBMCs or T cells enriched from blood (not recorded which). The receptors were sampled from a woman aged 45-65 years who had been exposed to COVID-19.

In this sample, this clone turned up a few times. The CDR3 loop reads CASSRLDMGLVTGELFF. The CDR3 region has the DNA TGCGCCAGCAGCCGGCTCGACATGGGGCTCGTCACCGGGGAGCTGTTTTTT. The chain joins TRBV4-1 to TRBJ2-2; tentatively, D is TRBD1 (5 bases). V was trimmed by 4 bases and J by 4 bases, leaving 19 bases between them. Germline V lookup: CDR1 MGHRA, CDR2 YSYEKL. CDR3 size: 17 residues.

The chain recombines TRBV18 with TRBJ1-1, with a weak D call TRBD1 (5 bases). There are 14 residues in the CDR3. Germline lookup yields CDR1 KGHSH and CDR2 LQKENI. V shed 2 bases and J shed 4 bases, with 11 bases lying between them. CDR3 coding DNA: TGTGCCAGCTCACCAGAGCAGGGTAGCACTGAAGCTTTCTTT. Translation gives CASSPEQGSTEAFF.

For the CDR3, the DNA is TGTGCCAGTAGTGGGGTGGGGGCACATGAGCAGTTCTTC. Translation: CASSGVGAHEQFF. The rearrangement links TRBV19 to TRBJ2-1; possibly TRBD1 for D (6 bases). The CDR3 is 13 residues long. Germline V gene data show CDR1 as LNHDA and CDR2 as SQIVND (reference sequence). V dropped 5 bases and J dropped 8 bases, with 13 bases sitting between them. Together with reference TRBV19 and TRBJ2-1, the CDR3 gives the full variable domain: DGGITQSPKYLFRKEGQNVTLSCEQNLNHDAMYWYRQDPGQGLRLIYYSQIVNDFQKGDIAEGYSVSREKKESFPLTVTSAQKNPTAFYLCASSGVGAHEQFFGPGTRLTVL.

In nucleotides, the CDR3 is TGTGCCAGCAGGGACTCCCCGGGCGGCTACACCTTC. Protein sequence: CASRDSPGGYTF. The J gene is TRBJ1-2, the V gene TRBV6-5; no reliable D call. Per germline, CDR1 MNHEY and CDR2 SVGAGI. The V end was cut by 6 bases, the J end by 8 bases, with 13 bases between. The CDR3 is 12 residues long.

This chain joins TRBV15 and TRBJ1-5, with D possibly being TRBD1 (5 bases). Germline CDR1 LNHNV, CDR2 YYDKDF (reference sequence). Trimming left V 0 bases short and J 7 bases short, with 16 bases between. The CDR3 consists of 16 residues. The CDR3 spells CATSRDNERRDQPQHF. The CDR3, as DNA: TGTGCCACCAGCAGAGATAACGAACGGAGGGACCAGCCCCAGCATTTT.

The chain recombines TRBV18 with TRBJ2-2; tentative D call: TRBD1 (6 bases). The CDR3 sequence is 16 residues long. The germline V gene has CDR1 KGHSH and CDR2 LQKENI. The V end lost 0 bases, the J end lost 1 base, and 9 bases lay between the germline ends. The CDR3 loop is CASSPPGTLNTGELFF. In nucleotides, the CDR3 is TGTGCCAGCTCACCACCCGGGACACTGAACACCGGGGAGCTGTTTTTT.